This section outlines one TCR beta chain sequence together with its context. The same CDR3 arises from other DNA sequences in this sample as well. The V gene lost 1 base and the J gene lost 0 bases, with 10 bases spanning the gap. CDR1 and CDR2 from the germline V gene are SNHLY and FYNNEI. The CDR3 length is 16 residues. This sample stems from a study of blood T cell repertoires in COVID-19. Clones were sequenced by immunoSEQ multiplex PCR, and TCRdb holds only the in-frame ones, with some missing. The sample carries about 140,000 clones, about 86% recorded once. The chain employs TRBV2 and TRBJ1-3; D gene uncertain. Sample: peripheral blood. This receptor was obtained from a woman aged 55 to 70 with acute or convalescent COVID-19. The CDR3 DNA follows: TGTGCCAGCAGTGAAGGAGGGCCGGTCTCTGGAAACACCATATATTTT. Protein: CASSEGGPVSGNTIYF. The variable domain in full, completed from reference TRBV2 and TRBJ1-3, reads EPEVTQTPSHQVTQMGQEVILRCVPISNHLYFYWYRQILGQKVEFLVSFYNNEISEKSEIFDDQFSVERPDGSNFTLKIRSTKLEDSAMYFCASSEGGPVSGNTIYFGEGSWLTVV.